This is a list of T cell receptor beta chains from one sample in a study of shared clonotypes between healthy human individuals. Generated by immunoSEQ multiplex PCR, the TCRdb table keeps only in-frame clones and is missing some. Of 2 million to 2.5 million clones detected, 85% to 95% appear once; the ten largest clones hold about 1.5%. The sample comprised naive CD8+ T cells from PBMCs. The source of these receptors is a man aged 18 to 29 in good health. Some clones in this sample may be carry-over from other donors' samples. Each CDR3 is given with its conserved first and last residue. A D gene is named only where the DNA matches it firmly. Where a row states a size, it is once, few, many or the class of an expanded clone; other rows omit it.

>TRBD2|.|TRBJ2-3|TRBV7-9
TGTGCCAGCAGCCGTTCATTAGCGGGACTCACAGATACGCAGTATTTT
CASSRSLAGLTDTQYF
>.|.|TRBJ2-7|TRBV6-6
TGTGCCAGCAGTTACTCGATCATGGGGCCCTACGAGCAGTACTTC
CASSYSIMGPYEQYF
>.|.|TRBJ2-7|TRBV28
TGTGCCAGCACAGGGGCCATCACCTCCTACGAGCAGTACTTC
CASTGAITSYEQYF
>.|.|TRBJ2-2|TRBV7-9
TGTGCCAGCAGCTTAGCCTATCCCTCGGGGGAGCTGTTTTTT
CASSLAYPSGELFF
>.|.|TRBJ2-3|TRBV7-9
TGTGCCAGCAGCCCTGAGGGCCGGGGCACAGATACGCAGTATTTT
CASSPEGRGTDTQYF
>.|.|TRBJ1-2|TRBV6-1
TGTGCCAGCAGTGAAGACCTGCTGTGGGGTGGCTACACCTTC
CASSEDLLWGGYTF
>TRBD2|.|TRBJ2-1|TRBV7-9
TGTGCCAGCAGCTCACTAGCGGGACATTTTATGGAGCAGTTCTTC
CASSSLAGHFMEQFF
>TRBD1|once|TRBJ1-2|TRBV7-9
TGTGCCAGCAGCTCGGTGTTAGGGCAGGGGGCGTTTGGCTACACCTTC
CASSSVLGQGAFGYTF
>TRBD1|.|TRBJ2-5|TRBV10-2
TGCGCCAGCAGTGGGACAGGGTACCAAGAGACCCAGTACTTC
CASSGTGYQETQYF
>TRBD1|.|TRBJ2-5|TRBV28
TGTGCCAGCAGTCTCGACAGGGGGCTGGGGGAGACCCAGTACTTC
CASSLDRGLGETQYF
>.|.|TRBJ2-7|TRBV7-9
TGTGCCAGCAGCTCTAACAGGGAGGAAGGCCACGAGCAGTACTTC
CASSSNREEGHEQYF
>TRBD1|.|TRBJ1-1|TRBV19
TGTGCCAGTAGTATAGTGCCAGGGGGTGTGAACACTGAAGCTTTCTTT
CASSIVPGGVNTEAFF
>.|.|TRBJ2-7|TRBV2
TGTGCCAGGCAGTCGGGCGGGAACCCCTCCTACGAGCAGTACTTC
CARQSGGNPSYEQYF
>TRBD2|.|TRBJ2-3|TRBV5-4
TGTGCCATGACTGGGGCTAGCGGGAGGGTCGGCACAGATACGCAGTATTTT
CAMTGASGRVGTDTQYF
>TRBD2|.|TRBJ2-3|TRBV28
TGTGCCAGCAGGCCTAGCGGTCCGTGGGGCGGCACAGATACGCAGTATTTT
CASRPSGPWGGTDTQYF
>.|.|TRBJ2-5|TRBV9
TGTGCCAGCAGCGTAGGGTCGGGGTTGGCCAAAGAGACCCAGTACTTC
CASSVGSGLAKETQYF
>TRBD2|.|TRBJ2-1|TRBV2
TGTGCCAGCAGTGAAGCACGCGGGAGGGCCCATGAGCAGTTCTTC
CASSEARGRAHEQFF
>.|.|TRBJ1-5|TRBV28
TGTGCCAGCAGTTTTATGGGTCTTGGTCAGCCCCAGCATTTT
CASSFMGLGQPQHF
>.|.|TRBJ2-7|TRBV5-8
TGTGCCAGCAGCTTGGTGGCTCCCCGACGCACCTACGAGCAGTACTTC
CASSLVAPRRTYEQYF
>.|.|TRBJ2-1|TRBV9
TGTGCCAGCAGCCCCACCGGGCCATGGGCCTCCTACAATGAGCAGTTCTTC
CASSPTGPWASYNEQFF
>TRBD2|.|TRBJ2-2|TRBV2
TGTGCCAGCAGTGTAGGTTTCCTAGCGGAGTACACCGGGGAGCTGTTTTTT
CASSVGFLAEYTGELFF
>TRBD1|.|TRBJ2-7|TRBV2
TGTGCCAGCAGGGACAGGGGGTACGAGCAGTACTTC
CASRDRGYEQYF
>.|.|TRBJ2-1|TRBV19
TGTGCCACCACACCAGCCCCAGGAGTCTACAATGAGCAGTTCTTC
CATTPAPGVYNEQFF
>TRBD2|.|TRBJ2-7|TRBV10-2
TGCGCCAGCAGTACTAGCGGGAGGGCGGGCTACGAGCAGTACTTC
CASSTSGRAGYEQYF
>.|.|TRBJ2-7|TRBV14
TGTGCCAGCAGCCAAAGCCCGGGACCGGGCTACGAGCAGTACTTC
CASSQSPGPGYEQYF
>.|.|TRBJ2-5|TRBV7-8
TGTGCCAGCAGCTTAGTAGGCAGGGTCGAGACCCAGTACTTC
CASSLVGRVETQYF
>.|few|TRBJ2-2|TRBV7-9
TGTGCCAGCAGCCCCCCGGCTAGCGGGGAGCTGTTTTTT
CASSPPASGELFF
>.|once|TRBJ1-1|TRBV11-1
TGTGCCAGCAGCCCCTGGGGGACGGGTGAAGCTTTCTTT
CASSPWGTGEAFF
>TRBD1|.|TRBJ2-7|TRBV13
TGTGCCAGCAGCTTCGGACAGGAGTACGAGCAGTACTTC
CASSFGQEYEQYF
>.|.|TRBJ1-2|TRBV7-9
TGTGCCAGCAGCTTAGGGGCTGGAGGGAATGGCTACACCTTC
CASSLGAGGNGYTF
>TRBD1|.|TRBJ2-4|TRBV27
TGTGCCAGCAGTTTAGGGCAGGGGACAGGGGGTGCCAAAAACATTCAGTACTTC
CASSLGQGTGGAKNIQYF
>TRBD1|.|TRBJ1-1|TRBV19
TGTGCCAGTATGGGACAGGCAATGAACACTGAAGCTTTCTTT
CASMGQAMNTEAFF
>.|.|TRBJ1-4|TRBV4-1
TGCGCCAGCAGCCAAGATGCGGCGAGGAGTGAAAAACTGTTTTTT
CASSQDAARSEKLFF
>.|.|TRBJ2-1|TRBV27
TGTGCCAGCAGTTTCTTCCTGCGCGGGGACTCCTACAATGAGCAGTTCTTC
CASSFFLRGDSYNEQFF
>TRBD1|.|TRBJ1-5|TRBV6-5
TGTGCCAGCAGCTCAGGACAGGGAGTTCAGCCCCAGCATTTT
CASSSGQGVQPQHF
>.|.|TRBJ2-7|TRBV9
TGTGCCAGCAGCGTGTCCCGGGACCCGGATTTGGGCCCAACCTACGAGCAGTACTTC
CASSVSRDPDLGPTYEQYF